Listed below are T cell receptor beta chains from one sample, sequenced in a study of tumor and adjacent non-tumor tissue in lung cancer. TCRdb used MiXCR to reprocess the multiplex PCR reads, holding one entry per CDR3 protein. The sample yields about 98,000 distinct CDR3 sequences, 75% to 90% seen once. Sequencing used distant non-tumor lung tissue. These receptors all stem from a man aged 55-75 years with small cell lung cancer. Both conserved end residues are part of each CDR3. A D gene is named only where the DNA matches it firmly. Only some rows state a clone size, as once, few, many or a class for expanded clones.

v_call: TRBV20-1; d_call: NA; j_call: TRBJ1-5; clone_size: large; cdr3_nt: TGCAGTGCCAAAACGGCAGGGGTGGATCAGCCCCAGCATTTT; cdr3_aa: CSAKTAGVDQPQHF
v_call: TRBV7-9; d_call: NA; j_call: TRBJ2-1; clone_size: NA; cdr3_nt: TGTGCCAGCGGTTTCCGAGCGGCGCATTACAATGAGCAGTTCTTC; cdr3_aa: CASGFRAAHYNEQFF
v_call: TRBV20-1; d_call: NA; j_call: TRBJ2-1; clone_size: NA; cdr3_nt: TGCAGTGCTATAGGGATCCGCGGCTACAATGAGCAGTTCTTC; cdr3_aa: CSAIGIRGYNEQFF
v_call: TRBV6-5; d_call: NA; j_call: TRBJ2-1; clone_size: NA; cdr3_nt: TGTGCCAGCAGTTACTATGGGGGAGTGGGTAATGAGCGCTTCTTC; cdr3_aa: CASSYYGGVGNERFF
v_call: TRBV6-5; d_call: NA; j_call: TRBJ1-1; clone_size: many; cdr3_nt: TGTGCCAGCAGGCTCGCCATGAACACTGAAGCTTTCTTT; cdr3_aa: CASRLAMNTEAFF
v_call: TRBV7-8; d_call: NA; j_call: TRBJ2-3; clone_size: NA; cdr3_nt: TGTGTCAGCAGCTTACTGGCTAGGGGGAGGGCGGATACGCAGTATTTT; cdr3_aa: CVSSLLARGRADTQYF
v_call: TRBV5-1; d_call: NA; j_call: TRBJ2-3; clone_size: many; cdr3_nt: TGCGCCAGCAGCTTGATCGGACCTGGCACAGATACGCAGTATTTT; cdr3_aa: CASSLIGPGTDTQYF
v_call: TRBV28; d_call: NA; j_call: TRBJ1-5; clone_size: NA; cdr3_nt: TGTGCCAGCAGTTTATGGGCCGGGAATCAGCCCCAGCATTTT; cdr3_aa: CASSLWAGNQPQHF
v_call: TRBV29-1; d_call: NA; j_call: TRBJ1-1; clone_size: NA; cdr3_nt: TGCGGCGTTTTTACAGGATCAGGGCACCCTGAAGCTTTCTTT; cdr3_aa: CGVFTGSGHPEAFF
v_call: TRBV11-3; d_call: NA; j_call: TRBJ1-1; clone_size: NA; cdr3_nt: TGTGCCAGCAGCCGTACCAGGAAGAACACTGAAGCTTTCTTT; cdr3_aa: CASSRTRKNTEAFF
v_call: TRBV21-1; d_call: NA; j_call: TRBJ1-5; clone_size: NA; cdr3_nt: NA; cdr3_aa: CASSKAHWGGGTQHF
v_call: TRBV10-3; d_call: NA; j_call: TRBJ1-5; clone_size: NA; cdr3_nt: TGTGCCACCGGGAACAGCAATCAGCCCCAGCATTTT; cdr3_aa: CATGNSNQPQHF
v_call: TRBV11-1; d_call: TRBD1; j_call: TRBJ2-1; clone_size: once; cdr3_nt: TGTACCAGCAGCTTACAGGGGACGACCTACAATGAGCAGTTCTTC; cdr3_aa: CTSSLQGTTYNEQFF
v_call: TRBV6-1; d_call: NA; j_call: TRBJ1-2; clone_size: NA; cdr3_nt: TGTGCCAGCAACATACAGGGTGGTGGCTACACCTTC; cdr3_aa: CASNIQGGGYTF
v_call: TRBV6-6; d_call: NA; j_call: TRBJ1-1; clone_size: NA; cdr3_nt: TGTGCCAACAGTCTCAACGAAGATGGGGCAGAGGCTTTCTTT; cdr3_aa: CANSLNEDGAEAFF
v_call: TRBV5-5; d_call: NA; j_call: TRBJ2-1; clone_size: many; cdr3_nt: TGTGCCAGCAGCTTGGCCCTTACGGAGCAGTTCTTC; cdr3_aa: CASSLALTEQFF
v_call: TRBV29-1; d_call: TRBD1; j_call: TRBJ2-1; clone_size: NA; cdr3_nt: TGCAGCGTTGAAGATTATGAAAGCTGGGACAGGGGGCCGACGACCCAGTTCTTC; cdr3_aa: CSVEDYESWDRGPTTQFF
v_call: TRBV6-2/TRBV6-3; d_call: TRBD2; j_call: TRBJ2-7; clone_size: NA; cdr3_nt: TGTGCAAGCATGATAGCGGGAGCCCCTATGAAGCAGTACTTC; cdr3_aa: CASMIAGAPMKQYF
v_call: TRBV6-5; d_call: NA; j_call: TRBJ2-6; clone_size: NA; cdr3_nt: TGTGCCAGCAGTTACTCGAATGTCTGGACCGATGTCCTGACTTTC; cdr3_aa: CASSYSNVWTDVLTF
v_call: TRBV19; d_call: TRBD2; j_call: TRBJ2-1; clone_size: NA; cdr3_nt: TGTGCCACCCTTGGACTAGCGGGAGTCAATGAGCAGTTCTTC; cdr3_aa: CATLGLAGVNEQFF
v_call: TRBV11-2; d_call: TRBD2; j_call: TRBJ2-1; clone_size: NA; cdr3_nt: TGTGCCAGCATACTTTCTTGCGGGAGTTTAGCTGAGCAGTTCTTC; cdr3_aa: CASILSCGSLAEQFF
v_call: TRBV6-5; d_call: NA; j_call: TRBJ1-5; clone_size: NA; cdr3_nt: TGTGCCGGCAGCCTATCGCCGATGGGAGGGGAGGGCAATCAGCCCCAGCATTTC; cdr3_aa: CAGSLSPMGGEGNQPQHF
v_call: TRBV6-5; d_call: NA; j_call: TRBJ1-1; clone_size: many; cdr3_nt: TGTGCCAGCAGTTACCTCGGGGAAGGCACTGAAGCTTTCTTT; cdr3_aa: CASSYLGEGTEAFF
v_call: TRBV11-3; d_call: NA; j_call: TRBJ2-2; clone_size: once; cdr3_nt: TGTACCAGCAGCCGGGACATGGGAGCGTCCGGGGAACTGTTTTTT; cdr3_aa: CTSSRDMGASGELFF
v_call: TRBV20-1; d_call: NA; j_call: TRBJ2-1; clone_size: NA; cdr3_nt: TGCAGTGCTCTTCAGACTAGAGGGAGGATCGGTGAGCAGTTCTTC; cdr3_aa: CSALQTRGRIGEQFF
v_call: TRBV11-2; d_call: NA; j_call: TRBJ1-1; clone_size: NA; cdr3_nt: TGTGCCAGCAGCTTAGTGCGGGGTTCGGCTGAAGCCTTCTTT; cdr3_aa: CASSLVRGSAEAFF
v_call: TRBV5-4; d_call: TRBD1; j_call: TRBJ1-1; clone_size: NA; cdr3_nt: TGTGCCAGAAGCCATGGACAGGGGGCTGGTGAAGCTTTCTTT; cdr3_aa: CARSHGQGAGEAFF
v_call: TRBV20-1; d_call: TRBD1; j_call: TRBJ2-7; clone_size: NA; cdr3_nt: TGCAGTGCTATAGATCAGGACAGGCTTATCACCGACGAGCAGTACTTC; cdr3_aa: CSAIDQDRLITDEQYF
v_call: TRBV2; d_call: TRBD2; j_call: TRBJ2-3; clone_size: NA; cdr3_nt: TGTGCCAGCATCACTAGCGGGAGGATCACAGATACGCGGTATTTT; cdr3_aa: CASITSGRITDTRYF
v_call: TRBV5-5; d_call: NA; j_call: TRBJ1-1; clone_size: NA; cdr3_nt: TGTGCTAGCAGCTTGTTTATCTCGGGACGGGTAAACACTGAAGCTTACTTC; cdr3_aa: CASSLFISGRVNTEAYF
v_call: TRBV12-3/TRBV12-4; d_call: NA; j_call: TRBJ1-1; clone_size: once; cdr3_nt: TGTGCCGGCAGTTATGGGAGTGAGGCCTTCTTT; cdr3_aa: CAGSYGSEAFF
v_call: TRBV11-2; d_call: NA; j_call: TRBJ1-1; clone_size: NA; cdr3_nt: TGTGCCAGCAGCTTAAAGCGGAACACTGAAGCTTACTTT; cdr3_aa: CASSLKRNTEAYF
v_call: TRBV11-1; d_call: TRBD2; j_call: TRBJ2-1; clone_size: NA; cdr3_nt: TGTGCCTGCAGCTCGCGGGAGGGCCTCAATGAGCAGTTCTTC; cdr3_aa: CACSSREGLNEQFF
v_call: TRBV20-1; d_call: NA; j_call: TRBJ1-1; clone_size: NA; cdr3_nt: TGCAGTGCTAAAAGCTTGAACACTGAAGATTTCTTT; cdr3_aa: CSAKSLNTEDFF
v_call: TRBV6-5; d_call: TRBD2; j_call: TRBJ2-3; clone_size: once; cdr3_nt: TGTGTCAGCAGTTACACACTAGCGGGAGTGGGAAGCACGGATACGCAGTATTTT; cdr3_aa: CVSSYTLAGVGSTDTQYF
v_call: TRBV20-1; d_call: TRBD1; j_call: TRBJ1-6; clone_size: many; cdr3_nt: TGCAGTGCTAGAGCCCCCCCGGGGACAGCCGGGTCACCCCTCCACTTT; cdr3_aa: CSARAPPGTAGSPLHF
v_call: TRBV11-3; d_call: NA; j_call: TRBJ1-1; clone_size: NA; cdr3_nt: TGTGCCAGTAGCCTGCGGGGGATGAACACTGTAGCTTTCTTT; cdr3_aa: CASSLRGMNTVAFF
v_call: TRBV12-3/TRBV12-4; d_call: NA; j_call: TRBJ2-2; clone_size: NA; cdr3_nt: TGTGCCTGCAGTTTCCCTGAGACAGACACCGGGGAGCTGTTTTTT; cdr3_aa: CACSFPETDTGELFF
v_call: TRBV11-2; d_call: NA; j_call: TRBJ2-7; clone_size: NA; cdr3_nt: TGTACCAGCAACTTAACAGGATCCTACAAGCAGTACTTC; cdr3_aa: CTSNLTGSYKQYF
v_call: TRBV20-1; d_call: TRBD2; j_call: TRBJ2-1; clone_size: NA; cdr3_nt: TGCGATGCTAGCGGGCTAGCGGGAGATGAGCAGTTCTTC; cdr3_aa: CDASGLAGDEQFF
v_call: TRBV5-5; d_call: NA; j_call: TRBJ1-1; clone_size: NA; cdr3_nt: TGTGCCAGCAACTTGTCATCGAACATTGAAGCTTTCTTT; cdr3_aa: CASNLSSNIEAFF
v_call: TRBV11-2; d_call: NA; j_call: TRBJ2-1; clone_size: once; cdr3_nt: TGTGCCAGCAGCTTACTGGGGCGAGATCAGGGTGAGCATTTCTTC; cdr3_aa: CASSLLGRDQGEHFF
v_call: TRBV5-4; d_call: NA; j_call: TRBJ2-6; clone_size: NA; cdr3_nt: TGTGCCAGCAGTCGGTCGGCCTATGGGGCCAACGTCCTGACTTTC; cdr3_aa: CASSRSAYGANVLTF
v_call: TRBV6-4; d_call: TRBD2; j_call: TRBJ2-3; clone_size: NA; cdr3_nt: TGTGCCAGCAGAGACGGGACTACCTCCACAGATACGCAGTATTTT; cdr3_aa: CASRDGTTSTDTQYF
v_call: TRBV30; d_call: NA; j_call: TRBJ1-1; clone_size: NA; cdr3_nt: TGTGCCTGGAGCGTGGACAGCTCCCAAACTGAAGCTTTCTTT; cdr3_aa: CAWSVDSSQTEAFF
v_call: TRBV5-1; d_call: NA; j_call: TRBJ2-7; clone_size: NA; cdr3_nt: TGCGCCAGCAGCCCGGGAGCAGGTCGGACCTTTTCCTACGAGCACTACTTC; cdr3_aa: CASSPGAGRTFSYEHYF
v_call: TRBV29-1; d_call: NA; j_call: TRBJ2-1; clone_size: NA; cdr3_nt: TGCATCGTTGAAGATCGAGGGACCAGCAGTTTTTATGAGCAGTTCTTC; cdr3_aa: CIVEDRGTSSFYEQFF
v_call: TRBV6-1; d_call: NA; j_call: TRBJ2-7; clone_size: NA; cdr3_nt: TGTGCCAGCAGCGCACAGTGGGGCCCCTACGAGCAGTACTTC; cdr3_aa: CASSAQWGPYEQYF
v_call: TRBV12-3/TRBV12-4; d_call: NA; j_call: TRBJ1-1; clone_size: NA; cdr3_nt: TGTGCCAGCGGATTGAGAGGAGAGGGTGAAGCTTTCTTT; cdr3_aa: CASGLRGEGEAFF
v_call: TRBV29-1; d_call: NA; j_call: TRBJ1-3; clone_size: many; cdr3_nt: TGCAGCGTCGCCTGGGGCTCTGGAAACACCATATATTTT; cdr3_aa: CSVAWGSGNTIYF
v_call: TRBV6-6; d_call: TRBD1; j_call: TRBJ2-3; clone_size: NA; cdr3_nt: TGTGCCAGCAGTTTCACAGGGGGAAGCACAGATACGCAGTATTTC; cdr3_aa: CASSFTGGSTDTQYF
v_call: TRBV6-1; d_call: NA; j_call: TRBJ2-2; clone_size: NA; cdr3_nt: TGTGCAAGCAGTCCTGACAGAGAAACCGGGGTGCTGTTTTTT; cdr3_aa: CASSPDRETGVLFF
v_call: TRBV11-3; d_call: TRBD2; j_call: TRBJ2-2; clone_size: NA; cdr3_nt: TGTGCCAGTAGCTTAACTGCGGGAGTGGTCACCGGGGAGCTGTCTTTT; cdr3_aa: CASSLTAGVVTGELSF
v_call: TRBV6-2/TRBV6-3; d_call: NA; j_call: TRBJ2-6; clone_size: NA; cdr3_nt: TGTGCCAGCGGGCCCGATGTCCCTGGGGCCAACGTCCTCACTTTC; cdr3_aa: CASGPDVPGANVLTF